The 29 T cell receptor beta chains below come from one sample, sequenced in a study of T cell responses to AZD1222 COVID-19 vaccine (dated by TCRdb to about 2021). Libraries came from the immunoSEQ multiplex PCR assay. The source is immuneACCESS, and TCRdb retained only in-frame sequences with V and J called. Part of the clones is not carried over; for the studies checked, unresolved V genes explain less than half of this, and the remainder is unexplained. The sample profile shows about 94,000 clones; around 84% of them were found once. The ten biggest clones cover about 4.5% of the sample. The time point label, as the study defines it: about 28 days (+/-7) after the second vaccine dose. This specimen was peripheral blood, taken 28 days after the second AZD1222 dose. These receptors all come from an adult who received the AZD1222 COVID-19 vaccine.

This clone occurred a few times. The chain recombines TRBV19 with TRBJ2-1; 9 bases match TRBD2. Per germline, CDR1 LNHDA and CDR2 SQIVND (reference sequence). The CDR3 runs 13 residues. The V segment lost 3 bases and the J segment 10 bases; nucleotides outside the gene matches: 4. The DNA for the CDR3 is TGTGCCAGTAGTATCCCTAGCGGGATCGAGCAGTTCTTC. Protein sequence: CASSIPSGIEQFF.

The rearrangement links TRBV19 to TRBJ2-6; the D call may be TRBD1 or TRBD2 (7 bases each). Trimming cost V 0 bases and J 4 bases, with 16 bases left between them. The CDR3 covers 18 residues. The germline CDR1 and CDR2 sequences are LNHDA and SQIVND (reference sequence). CDR3 nucleotide sequence: TGTGCCAGTAGTATAGATGGTCCAGGGGGGGAAGGGGCCAACGTCCTGACTTTC. Its translation: CASSIDGPGGEGANVLTF.

The chain uses TRBV9 and TRBJ1-2; no reliable D call. Germline loops: CDR1 SGDLS, CDR2 YYNGEE. The CDR3 loop spans 15 amino acids. Trimming took off 4 bases at V and 4 bases at J, with 17 bases between the two ends. The DNA of the CDR3 is TGTGCCAGCAGCTCCCTCGGACTTGCGTCCTATGGCTACACCTTC. This sequence encodes CASSSLGLASYGYTF.

The J gene is TRBJ2-5, the V gene TRBV27; TRBD1 aligns across 8 bases. Germline CDR1 reads MNHEY; CDR2 reads SMNVEV (reference sequence). V was clipped by 5 bases and J by 5 bases; unmatched bases: 4. CDR3 size: 13 residues. In DNA, the CDR3 is TGTGCCAGCAGTCTGCGGGACAGGGAGACCCAGTACTTC. Translating gives CASSLRDRETQYF.

This chain connects TRBV10-3 to TRBJ1-6, with D perhaps TRBD1 (5 bases). V shed 4 bases and J shed 5 bases, with 9 bases lying between them. Germline CDR1 ENHRY, CDR2 SYGVKD. The CDR3 covers 14 residues. CDR3 nucleotide sequence: TGTGCCATCAGTGCGCCAGGGAATAATTCACCCCTCCACTTT. Amino acid sequence: CAISAPGNNSPLHF.

The chain combines TRBV3-1 (or the pseudogene TRBV3-2) with TRBJ1-1, with D hard to call. The V gene's germline CDR1 is LGHDT and CDR2 YNNKEL (reference sequence). The CDR3 length is 13 residues. V was pared by 6 bases and J by 3 bases, with 11 bases between. The CDR3 region has the DNA TGTGCCAGCAGACTCGGGGTGCACACTGAAGCTTTCTTT. It codes for CASRLGVHTEAFF.

The chain carries TRBV6-1 and TRBJ1-1; D gene ambiguous. Germline lookup yields CDR1 MNHNS and CDR2 SASEGT. V was cut by 2 bases and J by 6 bases, with 10 bases left in between. The CDR3 has 13 residues. DNA of the CDR3: TGTGCCAGCAGTGAACTGTCGCCCCCTGAAGCTTTCTTT. Protein sequence: CASSELSPPEAFF.

This rearrangement joins TRBV6-1 to TRBJ2-1, with TRBD1 identical over 10 bases. This CDR3 has 15 amino acids. Trimming at V came to 2 bases and at J to 6 bases, leaving 4 bases not matched to a gene. The germline V gene encodes CDR1 MNHNS and CDR2 SASEGT. The CDR3: CASSEKGTGVNEQFF. CDR3 coding DNA: TGTGCCAGCAGTGAAAAGGGGACAGGGGTCAATGAGCAGTTCTTC.

The V gene is TRBV19, the J gene TRBJ1-6; D might be TRBD1 (6 bases). The CDR3 loop spans 14 amino acids. Looked up from germline, CDR1 is LNHDA and CDR2 is SQIVND (reference sequence). With 4 bases removed from V and 7 bases from J, the gap between germline ends came to 11 bases. The CDR3 DNA follows: TGTGCCAGTAGTAGGGGGGCGAGGAATTCACCCCTCCACTTT. This gives the protein CASSRGARNSPLHF.

The chain links TRBV28 to TRBJ1-5; D call uncertain. Germline V CDR1 and CDR2: MDHEN, SYDVKM. The CDR3 is 12 residues long. Trimming cost V 2 bases and J 4 bases, with 3 bases left between them. In nucleotides, the CDR3 is TGTGCCAGCAGTTTAGGGAATCAGCCCCAGCATTTT. Protein sequence: CASSLGNQPQHF.

This clone was seen only once. This chain connects TRBV2 to TRBJ2-3; 9 bases fit TRBD2. The CDR3 runs 16 residues. Germline assignment: CDR1 SNHLY and CDR2 FYNNEI. The trim removed 3 bases at V and 5 bases at J, leaving 9 bases unmatched. The CDR3 nucleotides are TGTGCCAGCAGTGAGTGGCGGGAGGGCCAGGGAGATACGCAGTATTTT. Residues: CASSEWREGQGDTQYF. The whole variable domain, filled in from reference TRBV2 and TRBJ2-3, reads EPEVTQTPSHQVTQMGQEVILRCVPISNHLYFYWYRQILGQKVEFLVSFYNNEISEKSEIFDDQFSVERPDGSNFTLKIRSTKLEDSAMYFCASSEWREGQGDTQYFGPGTRLTVL.

This clone turned up a few times. The J gene is TRBJ2-1, the V gene TRBV7-8; 10 nucleotides match TRBD2. Looked up from germline, CDR1 is SGHVS and CDR2 is FQNEAQ. J gave up 2 bases and V 2 bases, and 15 bases lay outside the gene matches. This CDR3 has 20 residues. The CDR3 here is CASSLSQGDSLAGTYNEQFF. The CDR3 region has the DNA TGTGCCAGCAGCTTATCGCAGGGGGACTCACTAGCGGGGACCTACAATGAGCAGTTCTTC. Based on the CDR3 plus reference TRBV7-8 and TRBJ2-1, the full variable domain is GAGVSQSPRYKVAKRGQDVALRCDPISGHVSLFWYQQALGQGPEFLTYFQNEAQLDKSGLPSDRFFAERPEGSVSTLKIQRTQQEDSAVYLCASSLSQGDSLAGTYNEQFFGPGTRLTVL.

The rearrangement links TRBV28 to TRBJ2-5; 8 nucleotides match TRBD2. Per germline, CDR1 MDHEN and CDR2 SYDVKM. V was clipped by 7 bases and J by 5 bases; unmatched bases: 6. The CDR3 loop spans 13 amino acids. For the CDR3, the DNA is TGTGCCAGCACCATCCCGGGGGGGGAGACCCAGTACTTC. It codes for CASTIPGGETQYF.

The V gene is TRBV6-5, the J gene TRBJ2-5, with D hard to call. The length of the CDR3 is 13 residues. Between the trimmed V and J ends, which lost 8 bases and 4 bases, there was a span of 14 bases. Per the germline V gene, CDR1 is MNHEY and CDR2 is SVGAGI. CDR3: CASRDARVETQYF. For the CDR3, the DNA is TGTGCCAGCCGAGACGCTAGGGTAGAGACCCAGTACTTC.

This chain uses TRBV19 with TRBJ1-1; 10 bases are a match to TRBD1. CDR1 LNHDA and CDR2 SQIVND come from the germline V gene (reference sequence). The CDR3 extends over 14 amino acids. V shed 8 bases and J 6 bases; nucleotides not matched to a gene: 9. DNA for the CDR3: TGTGCCAGTGCCCGACAGGGGGCGATGGCTGAAGCTTTCTTT. This gives the protein CASARQGAMAEAFF.

This rearrangement joins TRBV7-9 to TRBJ2-7; D gene uncertain. This CDR3 has 10 residues. From germline, CDR1 is SEHNR and CDR2 FQNEAQ (reference sequence). Between the trimmed V and J ends, which lost 9 bases and 7 bases, there was a span of 10 bases. This chain's CDR3 is CARPDGEQYF. In nucleotides, the CDR3 is TGTGCCAGGCCCGATGGGGAGCAGTACTTC. The full variable domain, rest sourced from reference TRBV7-9 and TRBJ2-7, is DTGVSQNPRHKITKRGQNVTFRCDPISEHNRLYWYRQTLGQGPEFLTYFQNEAQLEKSRLLSDRFSAERPKGSFSTLEIQRTEQGDSAMYLCARPDGEQYFGPGTRLTVT.

The chain carries TRBV11-2 and TRBJ1-1; weak D call: TRBD1 (6 bases). Deletions cut 1 base from V and 0 bases from J, with 21 bases between. The CDR3 runs to 19 residues. Germline-derived CDR1 and CDR2 are SGHAT and FQNNGV. The CDR3 reads CASSLAVWASGDMNTEAFF. The CDR3, as DNA: TGTGCCAGCAGCTTAGCTGTATGGGCGAGCGGGGACATGAACACTGAAGCTTTCTTT.

The chain combines TRBV5-5 with TRBJ2-1; 8 bases are a match to TRBD2. V was pared by 2 bases and J by 9 bases, with 10 bases of the junction left unmatched. The CDR3 runs 15 residues. CDR1 SGHKS and CDR2 YYEKEE come from the germline V gene (reference sequence). CDR3 sequence: CASSLIPGGEGEQFF. In nucleotides, the CDR3 is TGTGCCAGCAGCTTAATCCCGGGAGGGGAGGGTGAGCAGTTCTTC. The full variable domain, its missing parts supplied by reference TRBV5-5 and TRBJ2-1, is DAGVTQSPTHLIKTRGQQVTLRCSPISGHKSVSWYQQVLGQGPQFIFQYYEKEERGRGNFPDRFSARQFPNYSSELNVNALLLGDSALYLCASSLIPGGEGEQFFGPGTRLTVL.

The rearrangement joins TRBV14 to TRBJ2-1, with D unresolved. From germline, CDR1 is SGHDN and CDR2 FVKESK. The CDR3 has 12 residues. The V end lost 3 bases, the J end lost 7 bases, and 7 bases lay between the germline ends. Here the CDR3 DNA reads TGTGCCAGCAGCCAGGCTAGAAATGAGCAGTTCTTC. It translates to CASSQARNEQFF.

The chain uses TRBV24-1 and TRBJ2-3; D unclear. V dropped 4 bases and J dropped 4 bases, with 5 bases sitting between them. This CDR3 contains 12 residues. Germline V gene lookup returns CDR1 KGHDR and CDR2 SFDVKD. CDR3 nucleotide sequence: TGTGCCACCAGTGAACCGTCAGATACGCAGTATTTT. This translates into CATSEPSDTQYF.

V is TRBV7-3 and J is TRBJ2-7; D perhaps matches TRBD1 (6 bases). The CDR3 extends over 13 amino acids. Germline V gives CDR1 SGHTA, CDR2 FQGTGA. Trimming took off 5 bases at V and 3 bases at J, with 11 bases between the two ends. The CDR3 region is CASSQQQGYEQYF. For the CDR3, the DNA is TGTGCCAGCAGCCAGCAACAGGGCTACGAGCAGTACTTC. The whole variable domain, filled in from reference TRBV7-3 and TRBJ2-7, reads GAGVSQTPSNKVTEKGKYVELRCDPISGHTALYWYRQSLGQGPEFLIYFQGTGAADDSGLPNDRFFAVRPEGSVSTLKIQRTERGDSAVYLCASSQQQGYEQYFGPGTRLTVT.

The V and J genes are TRBV21-1 and TRBJ2-1. TRBV21-1 is an annotated pseudogene. This CDR3 has 14 residues. The CDR3 loop reads CASSKAESYNEQFF. CDR3 sequence (DNA): TGTGCCAGCAGCAAAGCAGAATCCTACAATGAGCAGTTCTTC.

V gene TRBV7-9 combines with J gene TRBJ1-1; D gene uncertain. Looked up from germline, CDR1 is SEHNR and CDR2 is FQNEAQ (reference sequence). The CDR3 spans 13 residues. The ends were cut back, 0 bases at V and 6 bases at J, with 8 bases in the middle. In DNA form, the CDR3 reads TGTGCCAGCAGCTTAGCGCGTTGGGCTGAAGCTTTCTTT. This translates into CASSLARWAEAFF.

This clone was seen once. V and J are TRBV7-9 and TRBJ1-5; D gene unclear. Deletions cut 2 bases from V and 7 bases from J, with 12 bases between. This CDR3 region has 14 residues. Per the germline V gene, CDR1 is SEHNR and CDR2 is FQNEAQ (reference sequence). This CDR3 reads CASSLIDRAQPQHF. In DNA form, the CDR3 reads TGTGCCAGCAGCTTAATCGACCGCGCCCAGCCCCAGCATTTT.

The gene calls are TRBV7-3 and TRBJ2-5; 9 positions agree with TRBD1. Unmatched junction bases numbered 9, after V lost 5 bases and J lost 5 bases. Germline V lookup: CDR1 SGHTA, CDR2 FQGTGA. The CDR3 has 15 amino acids. DNA for the CDR3: TGTGCCAGCAGCCCAAACAGGGGGCGCGGGGAGACCCAGTACTTC. Residues: CASSPNRGRGETQYF. The whole variable domain, remainder taken from reference TRBV7-3 and TRBJ2-5, is GAGVSQTPSNKVTEKGKYVELRCDPISGHTALYWYRQSLGQGPEFLIYFQGTGAADDSGLPNDRFFAVRPEGSVSTLKIQRTERGDSAVYLCASSPNRGRGETQYFGPGTRLLVL.

The DNA of the CDR3 is TGTGCCACCAGACAGTCCGTCGGTTCACCCCTCCACTTT. Translation gives CATRQSVGSPLHF. The rearrangement joins TRBV24-1 to TRBJ1-6; D is unclear. This CDR3 region has 13 residues. The ends were cut back, 7 bases at V and 9 bases at J, with 12 bases in the middle. CDR1 KGHDR and CDR2 SFDVKD come from the germline V gene.

The chain employs TRBV28 and TRBJ1-1; possible D gene TRBD1, 5 bases. Trimming cost V 3 bases and J 0 bases, with 11 bases left between them. CDR3 length equals 15 residues. The V gene's germline CDR1 is MDHEN and CDR2 SYDVKM. CDR3 sequence (DNA): TGTGCCAGCAGTTTGGGGGATTCCATGAACACTGAAGCTTTCTTT. Protein sequence: CASSLGDSMNTEAFF.

The gene calls are TRBV19 and TRBJ2-7; possibly TRBD1 for D (6 bases). CDR3 length: 13 residues. Germline CDR1 reads LNHDA; CDR2 reads SQIVND (reference sequence). The V and J ends lost 6 bases and 3 bases respectively, with 12 bases between them. CDR3 DNA sequence: TGTGCCAGTAGCCTTGGACAGAGCTACGAGCAGTACTTC. It translates to CASSLGQSYEQYF.

This chain joins TRBV7-3 and TRBJ1-1; a possible D gene is TRBD1 (6 bases). Germline CDR1 SGHTA, CDR2 FQGTGA. V was cut by 2 bases and J by 0 bases, with 10 bases left in between. CDR3 length equals 15 residues. CDR3 DNA sequence: TGTGCCAGCAGCTTAGGGCAGGGGTTGAACACTGAAGCTTTCTTT. Amino acids: CASSLGQGLNTEAFF. Combining the CDR3 with reference TRBV7-3 and TRBJ1-1 gives the whole variable domain GAGVSQTPSNKVTEKGKYVELRCDPISGHTALYWYRQSLGQGPEFLIYFQGTGAADDSGLPNDRFFAVRPEGSVSTLKIQRTERGDSAVYLCASSLGQGLNTEAFFGQGTRLTVV.